Each of the 27 T cell receptor beta chains below was sequenced from the same sample in a study of regulatory T cells in long-lasting Graves disease. Both iRepertoire HTBI primers and Arm-PCR of CDR3 regions were used to build the TCR beta libraries. TCRdb passed the multiplex PCR reads through MiXCR, listing each CDR3 protein once. The sample records a few hundred thousand distinct CDR3 sequences, more than 20% being singletons. The time point was: persistent/refractory GD, antithyroid drugs over 5 years with positive TRAb. Isolated PBMC RNA provided the starting material for the TCR library. The sequences come from peripheral blood mononuclear cells (PBMCs), collected when the disease was refractory, from a patient treated with antithyroid drugs. These receptor sequences come from a female donor with Graves disease.

The chain employs TRBV6-5 and TRBJ2-7, with 10 bases aligning to TRBD2. J gave up 2 bases and V 0 bases, and 1 base lay outside the gene matches. The CDR3 totals 15 residues. The germline CDR1 and CDR2 sequences are MNHEY and SVGAGI. In DNA, the CDR3 is TGTGCCAGCAGTTACTCAAGCGGGAGGGCCTACGAGCAGTACTTC. Translating gives CASSYSSGRAYEQYF.

This chain joins TRBV7-9 and TRBJ2-7, with 14 bases lining up with TRBD2. V was clipped by 5 bases and J by 10 bases; unmatched bases: 7. CDR1 is SEHNR and CDR2 is FQNEAQ in the germline V gene (reference sequence). The CDR3 loop spans 14 amino acids. CDR3 DNA sequence: TGTGCCAGCAGCCCGGGGACTAGCGGGAGAAAACAGTACTTC. Protein product: CASSPGTSGRKQYF. Together with reference TRBV7-9 and TRBJ2-7, the CDR3 gives the full variable domain: DTGVSQNPRHKITKRGQNVTFRCDPISEHNRLYWYRQTLGQGPEFLTYFQNEAQLEKSRLLSDRFSAERPKGSFSTLEIQRTEQGDSAMYLCASSPGTSGRKQYFGPGTRLTVT.

This clonotype was recorded a few times. A far larger clone is off by one base, so a read error is likely. The rearrangement links TRBV4-1 to TRBJ2-7, with TRBD2 identical over 9 bases. The CDR3 is 18 residues long. Germline-derived CDR1 and CDR2 are MGHRA and YSYEKL. The CDR3 coding sequence is TGCGCCGGCAGCCGAGACCTGATAACTAGCGGGTTTGCACACGAGCAGTACTTC. Translated: CAGSRDLITSGFAHEQYF.

CDR3 amino acids: CASTRSGETQYF. The CDR3 coding sequence is TGTGCCAGCACCCGATCCGGGGAGACCCAGTACTTC. The V gene is TRBV6-1, the J gene TRBJ2-5; D not certain. This CDR3 spans 12 amino acids. Per germline, CDR1 MNHNS and CDR2 SASEGT. The V end lost 7 bases, the J end lost 5 bases, and 11 bases lay between the germline ends.

This clonotype occurred many times. The rearrangement uses TRBV9 and TRBJ2-5, with D possibly being TRBD1 (5 bases). V lost 2 bases and J lost 3, with 8 bases in between. The V gene's germline CDR1 is SGDLS and CDR2 YYNGEE. The CDR3 covers 13 residues. In DNA form, the CDR3 reads TGTGCCAGCAGCGTGGCACAGGAAGAGACCCAGTACTTC. Its protein is CASSVAQEETQYF.

Ten or more counts support this clonotype. The V and J genes are TRBV11-2 and TRBJ2-7; D is undetermined. Germline-derived CDR1 and CDR2 are SGHAT and FQNNGV. With 3 bases removed from V and 3 bases from J, the gap between germline ends came to 6 bases. The CDR3 is 12 residues long. DNA of the CDR3: TGTGCCAGCAGCTTTAGGGTCTACGAGCAGTACTTC. Protein sequence: CASSFRVYEQYF.

Regarding this clonotype: A far bigger clonotype differs at one base, so this is likely a read error. The rearrangement uses TRBV7-8 and TRBJ2-5; the D gene is possibly TRBD1 (5 bases). The CDR3 has 14 residues. Germline-derived CDR1 and CDR2 are SGHVS and FQNEAQ. Deletions cut 6 bases from V and 3 bases from J, with 14 bases between. For the CDR3, the DNA is TGTGCCAGCAGTGCGAGACAGCCCAAAGAGACCCAGTACTTC. Its protein is CASSARQPKETQYF.

This clonotype was found a few times. This chain connects TRBV30 to TRBJ1-5; possible D gene TRBD1, 5 bases. Germline V gene lookup returns CDR1 GTSNPN and CDR2 SVGIG (reference sequence). This CDR3 is built from 12 residues. V was shortened by 3 bases and J by 4 bases, with 7 bases between the two germline ends. CDR3 coding DNA: TGTGCCTGGAGCCCAGGGAATCAGCCCCAGCATTTT. Translation: CAWSPGNQPQHF.

In regard to this clonotype: This may come from a read error, since a much larger clone is one base off. The CDR3 DNA is TGTGCCAGCAGTCCAGGGTTTCAGCCCCAGTATTTT. This encodes CASSPGFQPQYF. V is TRBV28 and J is TRBJ1-5; possible D gene TRBD1, 5 bases. Gene TRBJ2-3 matches the end of the DNA better, so the J call may be wrong. The CDR3 is 12 amino acids. Germline V lookup: CDR1 MDHEN, CDR2 SYDVKM.

This clonotype was seen at least ten times. The junction does not match germline at one end; this may be a read error. DNA for the CDR3: TGTGCCAACAGTATCGCGACGACATACACCGGGGAGCTGTTTTTT. It is translated as CANSIATTYTGELFF. The rearrangement joins TRBV6-1 to TRBJ2-2, with unresolved D. CDR1 and CDR2 (germline): MNHNS, SASEGT. The length of the CDR3 is 15 residues.

Many counts were recorded for this clonotype. The chain links TRBV28 to TRBJ1-5; D gene unclear. CDR1 is MDHEN and CDR2 is SYDVKM in the germline V gene. The CDR3 consists of 15 residues. The V end was cut by 3 bases, the J end by 4 bases, with 13 bases between. CDR3 nucleotide sequence: TGTGCCAGCAGTTTGGGGTACAGCCTTAATCAGCCCCAGCATTTT. This translates into CASSLGYSLNQPQHF.

The rearrangement joins TRBV5-1 to TRBJ2-6; maybe TRBD1 (6 bases). Germline CDR1 SGHRS, CDR2 YFSETQ. This CDR3 spans 16 amino acids. Trimming left V 0 bases short and J 2 bases short, with 9 bases between. The CDR3 is CASSLEQGAGANVLTF. The CDR3, as DNA: TGCGCCAGCAGCTTGGAACAGGGTGCTGGGGCCAACGTCCTGACTTTC.

V and J are TRBV5-1 and TRBJ2-7; D is unresolved. Between the trimmed V and J ends, which lost 0 bases and 2 bases, there was a span of 12 bases. CDR1 and CDR2 (germline): SGHRS, YFSETQ. The CDR3 contains 15 residues. DNA of the CDR3: TGCGCCAGCAGCTTGGCCGGATCTATAGCCTACGAGCAGTACTTC. It yields the protein CASSLAGSIAYEQYF.

Note on this clonotype: A much larger clonotype is one base distant, so this may be a read error. This rearrangement joins TRBV7-9 to TRBJ2-5; no reliable D call. Per the germline V gene, CDR1 is SEHNR and CDR2 is FQNEAQ (reference sequence). The CDR3 has 11 residues. The CDR3 loop reads CASSLDETQHF. For the CDR3, the DNA is TGTGCCAGCAGCTTAGATGAGACCCAGCACTTC.

This clonotype was counted only a few times. This rearrangement joins TRBV29-1 to TRBJ1-1, with D tentatively TRBD1 (5 bases). Germline V gene lookup returns CDR1 SQVTM and CDR2 ANQGSEA. This CDR3 region has 10 residues. V lost 5 bases, J lost 8 bases, and 9 bases lay in between. The CDR3 here is CSVRTPEAFF. CDR3 nucleotide sequence: TGCAGCGTTCGGACACCCGAAGCTTTCTTT.

The chain links TRBV19 to TRBJ1-1, with D perhaps TRBD1 (5 bases). Trimming removed 6 bases at V and 4 bases at J, with 9 bases between. The CDR3 is 12 amino acids. Germline V gene sequence: CDR1 LNHDA, CDR2 SQIVND (reference sequence). As DNA, the CDR3 is TGTGCCAGTAGCGTTAGGGGCACTGAAGCTTTCTTT. As protein: CASSVRGTEAFF.

This clonotype was detected a few times. CDR3 coding DNA: TGTGCCAGCAGCTTAGAGAAGTATACGGACACTGAAGCTTTCTTT. Amino acid sequence: CASSLEKYTDTEAFF. The gene calls are TRBV7-9 and TRBJ1-1; D gene ambiguous. CDR1 is SEHNR, CDR2 FQNEAQ, per germline (reference sequence). CDR3 length: 15 amino acids. V lost 1 base and J 3 bases, leaving 12 bases between the germline ends.

Many counts were recorded for this clonotype. The CDR3 nucleotides are TGTGCCAGCAGCTTGGGACAGGGCAGGGAACAGCCCCAGCATTTT. Encoded protein: CASSLGQGREQPQHF. This chain joins TRBV5-5 and TRBJ1-5; 7 bases align to TRBD1. Germline lookup yields CDR1 SGHKS and CDR2 YYEKEE (reference sequence). Unmatched junction bases numbered 7, after V lost 0 bases and J lost 7 bases. The CDR3 loop spans 15 amino acids.

This CDR3 reads CAISESDRGYQPQHF. CDR3 nucleotides: TGTGCCATCAGTGAGTCCGACAGGGGATACCAGCCCCAGCATTTT. This rearrangement joins TRBV10-3 to TRBJ1-5; 8 nucleotides align to TRBD1. Looked up from germline, CDR1 is ENHRY and CDR2 is SYGVKD. V gave up 0 bases and J gave up 7 bases; unmatched junction bases: 5. This CDR3 is built from 15 residues.

This clonotype was seen once. An end of the junction differs from the germline gene, which may be a read error. The CDR3 DNA reads TGCGCCAGCAGTGCTCAGGAGAACACCGGGGAGCTGTTTTTT. This codes for CASSAQENTGELFF. The chain employs TRBV9 and TRBJ2-2; D is undetermined. CDR1 SGDLS and CDR2 YYNGEE come from the germline V gene. The CDR3 is 14 residues long.

CDR3 sequence (DNA): TGTGCCAGCAGCTTAGTGCGGGGGCGCGGGCCCGGGGAGCTGTTTTTT. It translates to CASSLVRGRGPGELFF. The J gene is TRBJ2-2, the V gene TRBV11-2, with D tentatively TRBD2 (7 bases). The CDR3 covers 16 residues. V gave up 1 base and J gave up 6 bases, with 15 bases separating them. Germline CDR1 and CDR2: SGHAT and FQNNGV.

The sample holds many counts of this clonotype. The gene calls are TRBV7-2 and TRBJ2-7; D not resolved. The CDR3 has 12 amino acids. V lost 3 bases and J lost 7, with 10 bases in between. Germline CDR1 SGHTA, CDR2 FQGNSA. CDR3 sequence reads: CASSLDTAEQYF. DNA for the CDR3: TGTGCCAGCAGCTTGGATACGGCAGAGCAGTACTTC.

In its sample, this clonotype was seen a few times. V gene TRBV20-1 combines with J gene TRBJ2-1, with TRBD2 matching 11 bases. Germline V gene lookup returns CDR1 DFQATT and CDR2 SNEGSKA (reference sequence). The V segment lost 0 bases and the J segment 5 bases; nucleotides outside the gene matches: 9. This CDR3 contains 17 residues. The CDR3 reads CSARDYKGLADNNEQFF. The CDR3 nucleotides read TGCAGTGCTAGAGATTATAAGGGACTAGCGGATAACAATGAGCAGTTCTTC.

This clonotype was observed a few times. The chain links TRBV7-8 to TRBJ2-7, with D perhaps TRBD2 (6 bases). There are 14 residues in the CDR3. V was pared by 1 base and J by 3 bases, with 10 bases between. Germline V gives CDR1 SGHVS, CDR2 FQNEAQ. CDR3 sequence: CASSLGGVNYEQYF. In nucleotides, the CDR3 is TGTGCCAGCAGCTTAGGGGGGGTCAACTACGAGCAGTACTTC.

The rearrangement links TRBV6-1 to TRBJ1-2, with 7 bases identical to TRBD1. The CDR3 covers 13 residues. With V trimmed by 6 bases and J by 4 bases, 5 bases remained unmatched. Germline CDR1 is MNHNS and CDR2 is SASEGT. In DNA form, the CDR3 reads TGTGCCAGCAGCGACAGGGCCTTCTATGGCTACACCTTC. It translates to CASSDRAFYGYTF.

In its sample, this clonotype was seen a few times. J is TRBJ2-7 and V is TRBV5-1, with D tentatively TRBD1 (7 bases). Trimming pared 3 bases from V and 7 bases from J, leaving 17 bases between. Germline assignment: CDR1 SGHRS and CDR2 YFSETQ. The length of the CDR3 is 14 residues. CDR3 in amino acids: CASSYTSGGREQYF. CDR3 DNA: TGCGCCAGCAGCTATACCTCAGGGGGGAGAGAGCAGTACTTC.

V usage is TRBV18 and J usage is TRBJ2-7; TRBD1 matches 10 bases. CDR3 length: 14 residues. Germline V gene sequence: CDR1 KGHSH, CDR2 LQKENI. The V and J ends lost 5 bases and 3 bases, in that order; junction bases with no gene match: 4. The CDR3, as DNA: TGTGCCAGCTCATCGGACAGGGGGATCTACGAGCAGTACTTC. The encoded protein is CASSSDRGIYEQYF.